This T cell receptor (beta chain) was profiled in a study of CD8 T cells in Susac syndrome. Whole-study context: Active disease was present in about six of the sequenced Susac syndrome patients, and remission in about eight.

Points from the study as a whole: Susac-specific public clones found in total CD8+ repertoires numbered sixteen, and those in CD8+ TEMRA repertoires numbered about five.

V was clipped by 2 bases and J by 7 bases, with 11 bases between them. Germline V CDR1 and CDR2: KGHSH, LQKENI. The CDR3 runs to 13 residues. A word on this clonotype: Its antigen remains unknown.

It was with random hexamers that about 0.45 to 1 ug RNA was reverse transcribed. TCRdb used MiXCR to reprocess the immunoSEQ multiplex PCR reads, holding one entry per CDR3 protein. The sample has 100,000 to 150,000 distinct CDR3 sequences, around 95% seen once. The TCR was taken from a human donor with Susac syndrome. The J gene is TRBJ1-1, the V gene TRBV18; D call uncertain. The sequenced sample consisted of CD8+ T cells from PBMCs. The CDR3 bases are TGTGCCAGCTCACCATCGGACGGAATTGAAGCTTTCTTT. Translated: CASSPSDGIEAFF.